Listed here are 3 T cell receptor beta chains from one sample, sequenced in a study of cytomegalovirus exposure and HLA in healthy donors. 13 Jbeta primers and 60 Vbeta primers were used for the PCR. This table comes from immunoSEQ multiplex PCR, and its TCRdb copy is limited to in-frame clones, with some not included. The top ten clones hold around 7% of a sample with around 150,000 clones, around three quarters of them seen once. Sequences were obtained from PBMCs. These receptors were taken from a man aged 40-49 years in good health and CMV-seropositive.

The rearrangement links TRBV7-9 to TRBJ1-1; D might be TRBD1 (6 bases). Trimming left V 5 bases short and J 4 bases short, with 14 bases between. There are 14 residues in the CDR3. Germline V gene sequence: CDR1 SEHNR, CDR2 FQNEAQ (reference sequence). CDR3 residues: CASSPQGRVTEAFF. The CDR3 nucleotides read TGTGCCAGCAGCCCACAGGGAAGGGTCACTGAAGCTTTCTTT.

The chain uses TRBV6-5 and TRBJ2-3; TRBD2 is a possible D gene (7 bases). V lost 5 bases and J lost 4, with 16 bases in between. The germline gives CDR1 MNHEY, CDR2 SVGAGI. This CDR3 is 15 amino acids long. The CDR3, as DNA: TGTGCCAGCAGTGTGGGGGGGGACACATCAGATACGCAGTATTTT. This translates into CASSVGGDTSDTQYF.

The chain is built from TRBV7-3 and TRBJ2-1, with 11 bases that match TRBD1. The CDR3 totals 18 residues. CDR1 is SGHTA and CDR2 is FQGTGA in the germline V gene. Trimming took 5 bases from V and 5 from J; bases not matched to a gene: 14. In nucleotides, the CDR3 is TGTGCCAGCAGCCCCATGGACAGGGGGCGAGGCTTCCACAATGAGCAGTTCTTC. It encodes CASSPMDRGRGFHNEQFF.